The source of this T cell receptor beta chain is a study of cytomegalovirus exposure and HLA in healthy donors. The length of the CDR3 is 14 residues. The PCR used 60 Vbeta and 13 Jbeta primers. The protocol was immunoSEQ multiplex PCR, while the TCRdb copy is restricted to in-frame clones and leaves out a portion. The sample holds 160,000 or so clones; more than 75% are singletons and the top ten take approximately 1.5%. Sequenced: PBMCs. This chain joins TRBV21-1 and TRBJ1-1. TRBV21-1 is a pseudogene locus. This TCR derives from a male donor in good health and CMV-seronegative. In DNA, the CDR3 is TGTGCCAGCAGCAGAAAAAGGAGGGCCACTGAAGCTTTCTTT. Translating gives CASSRKRRATEAFF.